This TCR beta chain was retrieved from a study of T cell clones after liver transplantation. Study context: At least one year of complete immunosuppression withdrawal without enzymes over twice normal defined tolerance.

Trimming removed 5 bases at V and 7 bases at J, with 6 bases between. The CDR3 sequence is 12 residues long. CDR1 is SGHTA and CDR2 is FQGTGA in the germline V gene. TCRdb's table, derived via immunoSEQ multiplex PCR, lists solely in-frame clones and lacks some. The sample has some 13,000 clones; 74% are singletons. Sorting of unstimulated PBMCs yielded separate CD3+CD4+ and CD3+CD8+ fractions. The sample was CD8+ T cells from blood, taken at the 22-month timepoint. The source is a human patient who received a liver transplant. The T cells may partly be graft donor cells. The genes are TRBV7-3 and TRBJ1-6; D ambiguous. The CDR3, as DNA: TGTGCCAGCAGCCCAGCCAATTCACCCCTCCACTTT. Amino acid sequence: CASSPANSPLHF.